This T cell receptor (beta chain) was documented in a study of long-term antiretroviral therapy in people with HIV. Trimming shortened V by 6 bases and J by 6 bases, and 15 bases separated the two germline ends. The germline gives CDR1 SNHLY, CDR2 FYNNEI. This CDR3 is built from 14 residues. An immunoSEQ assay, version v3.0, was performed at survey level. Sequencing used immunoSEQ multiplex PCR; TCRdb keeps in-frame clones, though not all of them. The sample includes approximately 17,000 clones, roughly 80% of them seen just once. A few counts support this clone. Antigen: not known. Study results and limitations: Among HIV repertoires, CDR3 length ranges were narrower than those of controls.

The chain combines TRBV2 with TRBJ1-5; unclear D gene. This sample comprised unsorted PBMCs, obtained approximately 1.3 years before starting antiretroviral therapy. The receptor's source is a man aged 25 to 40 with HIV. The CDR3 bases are TGTGCCAGCAGCCCTCTCGGGCCTCTTCAGCCCCAGCATTTT. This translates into CASSPLGPLQPQHF.